This T cell receptor beta chain derives from a study of control samples from healthy donors and cancer patients (dated by TCRdb to about 2020). With regard to this clone: Its antigen target is currently unknown. No base quality values were provided; no much bigger clone lies one nucleotide off.

The library was generated by the immunoSEQ multiplex PCR assay. The table was pulled from immuneACCESS by TCRdb, which kept in-frame rearrangements only. Such tables lose some clones; where checked, under half of the loss comes from unresolved V genes, and the rest has no known cause. This sample gives over 25,000 clones in total; approximately 90% of them show up just once. The top ten clones comprise less than 2% of the sample. Via the germline V gene (reference sequence), CDR1 is SGHAT and CDR2 FQDESV. Trimming removed 4 bases from V and 3 bases from J; the gene matches leave 6 bases unexplained. Its CDR3 holds 15 amino acids, cysteine through phenylalanine. Left in the record is the CDR3 DNA by itself, 45 bases read in frame from the first base.

This chain is built from TRBV11-1 and TRBJ1-2; a stretch of 9 junction bases matches TRBD1. The sequence was obtained from a woman in her 40s with lung cancer. Sequencing was carried out using PBMCs. CDR3 loop: CASSSDRDRDYGYTF. DNA sequence: TGTGCCAGCAGCTCAGACCGGGACAGGGACTATGGCTACACCTTC. With the rest looked up from the reference TRBV11-1 and TRBJ1-2 genes rather than sequenced, the full variable domain is EAEVAQSPRYKITEKSQAVAFWCDPISGHATLYWYRQILGQGPELLVQFQDESVVDDSQLPKDRFSAERLKGVDSTLKIQPAELGDSAMYLCASSSDRDRDYGYTFGSGTRLTVV.